This TCR beta chain was profiled in a study of identical twins listed by TCRdb under 2016. In the study overall: To test whether fetal clonotypes persist, this study deep-sequenced TCR alpha and beta repertoires from monozygotic twins, from unrelated adults of various ages, and from cord blood. Replicate twin experiments were performed at different times using different library preparation protocols to rule out contamination. Overall results and qualifications from the work: In monozygotic twins, out-of-frame TCR alpha sharing was systematically underestimated by recombination models, although the models agreed with sharing between unrelated individuals. Because the same donors could not be followed over many years, the conclusions depended on cross-sectional statistical analysis. Compared with coincidental sharing between unrelated individuals, an excess of low generation-probability sequences was observed among out-of-frame TCR alpha sequences shared between twins. A weaker excess of twin sharing was found in beta out-of-frame sequences because the signal-to-noise ratio was lowered by fewer shared sequences. Zero-insertion analyses could be partly confounded by invariant T cells such as MAIT and iNKT, though diverse VJ usage argued against such confounding for most clonotypes. Abundant cord blood beta clonotypes had fewer insertions, young adult naive repertoires showed a similar but weaker trend, and memory repertoires showed no such trend.

Every donor in the study was a healthy Caucasian. The receptor library was made with 5' RACE. Sequencing used an Illumina HiSeq 2000. A universal primer binding site was introduced by template switching, and a unique molecular identifier was present in the final cDNA, enabling accurate counting of TCR cDNA molecules. First-strand cDNA for TCR alpha and beta chains was synthesized from specific primers in the conserved constant-segment region. To control for contamination, every cDNA library carried two barcodes: a SMART-Mk sample barcode plus Illumina barcodes. Two successive PCR steps introduced TruSeq adapter sequences along with Illumina sample barcodes. The Illumina HiSeq platform was used with custom primers to sequence TCR alpha and beta cDNA libraries. For the original study's pipeline: MiGEC processed the raw reads to extract unique molecular identifiers, while MiXCR was used to determine the CDR3 positions. Recombination models were inferred per individual with the repgenHMM and IGoR tools using an EM algorithm. The tcR package in R was used for shared clonotype analysis, with sharing normalized by the product of cloneset sizes. To study raw recombination free of thymic and clonal selection effects, out-of-frame nonproductive sequences were analyzed. The public reads were run again by TCRdb, first through fastp at Q25 and then through MiXCR, and only productive beta chains were kept. Rows merge per CDR3 protein into single entries with the most common DNA and genes. The V and J calls and clone size come from TCRdb's table, not from the authors' own analysis. The sample table lists more than 1.5 million distinct CDR3 sequences, under 35% of them with a count of one. The top ten hold 0.27% of the sample.

In this sample, this clonotype turned up a few times. Its antigen is currently not known. No base quality values were provided; no much bigger clone lies one nucleotide off. V and J lose 6 bases and 0 bases, and a span of 15 bases separates them. The germline V gene sets CDR1 to SGHDN and CDR2 to FVKESK. Including the terminal cysteine and phenylalanine, the CDR3 comprises 16 residues. Just the 48-base CDR3 DNA is kept, in frame starting at base 1. The sample consisted of cord blood. This TCR derives from a newborn girl in good health. The V gene is TRBV14 and the J gene is TRBJ2-1, with TRBD2 as a weak D call on 7 bases. The base sequence is TGTGCCAGCAGTTCAAGGGGGGGCAACTCCTACAATGAGCAGTTCTTC. It specifies CASSSRGGNSYNEQFF.